The next 14 T cell receptor beta chains were all read from a single sample in a study of OX40 agonist ivuxolimab in advanced cancers. The assay was immunoSEQ multiplex PCR, and TCRdb's table has in-frame clones only and misses some. The sample lists 50,000 to 65,000 clones; roughly nine tenths were seen once. The input for sequencing was CD4+ or CD8+ T cells sorted from blood, taken in a trial of the OX40 agonist ivuxolimab. The source is an adult with an advanced solid tumor such as melanoma, head and neck, liver or kidney cancer.

This chain uses TRBV4-2 with TRBJ2-7; 9 bases are shared with TRBD1. Per germline, CDR1 LGHNA and CDR2 YNFKEQ. This CDR3 has 14 residues. After removal of 3 bases from V and 3 bases from J, the junction contained 3 bases not matched to a gene. DNA for the CDR3: TGTGCCAGCAGCCATCCGGGACAGGGCTACGAGCAGTACTTC. This encodes CASSHPGQGYEQYF.

V usage is TRBV30 and J usage is TRBJ1-2; TRBD1 aligns across 7 bases. Trimming removed 3 bases from V and 3 bases from J; junction bases left unmatched: 13. CDR1 is GTSNPN and CDR2 is SVGIG in the germline V gene (reference sequence). The CDR3 extends over 16 amino acids. The CDR3 region is CAWSRRTGLRDYGYTF. The CDR3 DNA reads TGTGCCTGGAGCCGCCGGACAGGCCTGCGGGACTATGGCTACACCTTC. The full variable domain, its missing parts supplied by reference TRBV30 and TRBJ1-2, is SQTIHQWPATLVQPVGSPLSLECTVEGTSNPNLYWYRQAAGRGLQLLFYSVGIGQISSEVPQNLSASRPQDRQFILSSKKLLLSDSGFYLCAWSRRTGLRDYGYTFGSGTRLTVV.

V is TRBV5-4 and J is TRBJ1-2, with D possibly being TRBD1 (6 bases). V lost 3 bases and J 5 bases, leaving 11 bases between the germline ends. The CDR3 runs to 13 residues. Germline V gene sequence: CDR1 SGHNT, CDR2 YYREEE (reference sequence). CDR3: CASSSTGVYGYTF. CDR3 bases: TGTGCCAGCAGCTCGACAGGAGTGTATGGCTACACCTTC.

The V call is TRBV6-6, the J call TRBJ1-1; D might be TRBD1 (5 bases). Germline V CDR1 and CDR2: MNHNY, SVGAGI (reference sequence). The CDR3 length is 14 residues. Trimming took 2 bases from V and 4 from J, leaving 11 bases between them. The CDR3 DNA is TGTGCCAGCAGTTACGATCGGGGGAGCACTGAAGCTTTCTTT. It is translated as CASSYDRGSTEAFF.

The chain uses TRBV6-1 and TRBJ1-1; tentative D call: TRBD1 (5 bases). CDR1 MNHNS and CDR2 SASEGT come from the germline V gene. Trimming stripped 2 bases from V and 8 bases from J, with 15 bases between. This CDR3 is built from 14 residues. The CDR3 DNA reads as TGTGCCAGCAGTGAATCATCGGGGGAGACCGAAGCTTTCTTT. Protein sequence: CASSESSGETEAFF.

The chain couples TRBV9 to TRBJ2-7; 9 nucleotides line up with TRBD2. V lost 0 bases and J lost 2; bases outside the gene matches: 9. The V gene's germline CDR1 is SGDLS and CDR2 YYNGEE. The CDR3 is made up of 17 amino acids. The CDR3 nucleotides are TGTGCCAGCAGCGTAGAGGGGCAGCGGGAGGCACCCTACGAGCAGTACTTC. Encoded protein: CASSVEGQREAPYEQYF.

The chain combines TRBV4-3 with TRBJ2-3; D gene ambiguous. V lost 0 bases and J lost 2, with 6 bases in between. The CDR3 extends over 14 amino acids. Germline V gene sequence: CDR1 LGHNA, CDR2 YSLEER. CDR3 protein: CASSQDLVTDTQYF. DNA for the CDR3: TGCGCCAGCAGCCAAGATTTGGTCACAGATACGCAGTATTTT.

This sequence joins TRBV4-3 and TRBJ2-1, with 11 bases aligning to TRBD2. The length of the CDR3 is 19 residues. From germline, CDR1 is LGHNA and CDR2 YSLEER. Trimming removed 6 bases from V and 0 bases from J; junction bases left unmatched: 13. The chain's CDR3 is CASSPSALAGESSYNEQFF. The CDR3 DNA sequence: TGCGCCAGCAGTCCCTCCGCACTAGCGGGGGAGAGCTCCTACAATGAGCAGTTCTTC.

This chain links TRBV7-9 with TRBJ2-3, with D unresolved. The CDR3 loop spans 12 amino acids. The V gene's germline CDR1 is SEHNR and CDR2 FQNEAQ (reference sequence). V dropped 2 bases and J dropped 6 bases, with 6 bases sitting between them. The CDR3 region is CASSLTEDTQYF. CDR3 nucleotides: TGTGCCAGCAGCTTAACAGAGGATACGCAGTATTTT.

The rearrangement links TRBV27 to TRBJ1-6; D possibly corresponds to TRBD1 (5 bases). Germline loops: CDR1 MNHEY, CDR2 SMNVEV (reference sequence). The V end was cut by 1 base, the J end by 9 bases, with 16 bases between. CDR3 length equals 16 residues. The CDR3 sequence: CASSLFSDSTVSPLHF. DNA for the CDR3: TGTGCCAGCAGTTTATTTTCAGACAGTACGGTTTCACCCCTCCACTTT.

The CDR3 nucleotides read TGTGCCAGCAGCGCATATAGCGGGAGGGTGGCGCGCACAGATACGCAGTATTTT. This codes for CASSAYSGRVARTDTQYF. The V and J genes are TRBV9 and TRBJ2-3, with 11 bases lining up with TRBD2. Germline CDR1 is SGDLS and CDR2 is YYNGEE. The CDR3 is 18 residues long. With 3 bases clipped from V and 1 base from J, the junction kept 10 bases outside the gene matches.

The chain combines TRBV28 with TRBJ2-5, with no clear D. The CDR3 runs 16 residues. V dropped 8 bases and J dropped 3 bases, with 22 bases sitting between them. Germline CDR1 reads MDHEN; CDR2 reads SYDVKM. The CDR3 DNA sequence: TGTGCCAGCGATCCCCCGGGTTGGCCAGAGGAAGAGACCCAGTACTTC. Translating it yields CASDPPGWPEEETQYF.

The V gene is TRBV28, the J gene TRBJ2-3; the match to TRBD2 covers 8 bases. CDR3 length: 12 residues. With V trimmed by 1 base and J by 14 bases, 5 bases remained unmatched. Germline V CDR1 and CDR2: MDHEN, SYDVKM. The chain's CDR3 is CASSLSGTSPYF. Here the CDR3 DNA reads TGTGCCAGCAGTTTATCCGGGACTAGTCCGTATTTT.

The rearrangement uses TRBV7-2 and TRBJ2-1; perhaps D is TRBD1 or TRBD2 (5 bases each). Germline CDR1 reads SGHTA; CDR2 reads FQGNSA. Trimming stripped 3 bases from V and 0 bases from J, with 15 bases between. This CDR3 has 17 amino acids. Written as DNA, the CDR3 is TGTGCCAGCAGCTTTGGGACGGGGTCGGGCTCCTACAATGAGCAGTTCTTC. It specifies CASSFGTGSGSYNEQFF.